Below, 20 T cell receptor beta chains from the same sample are listed, as sequenced in a study of shared clonotypes between healthy human individuals. TCRdb's copy holds only in-frame clones and misses some; the assay was immunoSEQ multiplex PCR. The sample lists around 320,000 clones, around 86% occurring once. The sample consisted of memory CD8+ T cells sorted from blood. The subset was: CD45RO+ cells pooled with CCR7-negative TemRA cells. Source of these receptors: a man between 18 and 35 years old in good health.

V gene TRBV6-1 combines with J gene TRBJ2-7; D remains unclear. V was shortened by 3 bases and J by 3 bases, with 9 bases between the two germline ends. Per the germline V gene, CDR1 is MNHNS and CDR2 is SASEGT. The CDR3 has 13 residues. CDR3 residues: CASSDLLVYEQYF. The CDR3 nucleotides are TGTGCCAGCAGTGACCTCTTGGTCTACGAGCAGTACTTC.

The chain recombines TRBV4-1 with TRBJ2-5; a possible D gene is TRBD2 (6 bases). The germline V gene encodes CDR1 MGHRA and CDR2 YSYEKL. This CDR3 region has 14 residues. V shed 4 bases and J shed 0 bases, with 9 bases lying between them. In nucleotides, the CDR3 is TGCGCCAGCAGCCCTCTAGCGTACCAAGAGACCCAGTACTTC. Amino acid sequence: CASSPLAYQETQYF.

V and J are TRBV27 and TRBJ2-7; 7 bases match TRBD2. There are 14 residues in the CDR3. The V gene end was trimmed by 0 bases and the J gene end by 3 bases; junction bases not matched to a gene: 2. Germline CDR1 is MNHEY and CDR2 is SMNVEV (reference sequence). CDR3 sequence (DNA): TGTGCCAGCAGTTTATCGGGACTAAGCTACGAGCAGTACTTC. Its translation is CASSLSGLSYEQYF.

This clone was seen just once. The chain links TRBV10-2 to TRBJ1-2, with D hard to call. Trimming stripped 10 bases from V and 6 bases from J, with 12 bases between. This CDR3 spans 11 amino acids. Germline CDR1 and CDR2: WSHSY and SAAADI. The CDR3 nucleotides read TGCGCCACCGGTCAGGAGAATGGCTACACCTTC. Its protein is CATGQENGYTF.

The chain combines TRBV6-5 with TRBJ2-7; no clear D gene. The CDR3 is 11 amino acids. Germline CDR1 is MNHEY and CDR2 is SVGAGI. V lost 1 base and J 6 bases, leaving 4 bases between the germline ends. Written as DNA, the CDR3 is TGTGCCAGCAGTTACTGGGGCGAGCAGTACTTC. As protein: CASSYWGEQYF.

The chain couples TRBV9 to TRBJ2-1; 7 nucleotides line up with TRBD1. Trimming removed 4 bases from V and 7 bases from J; junction bases left unmatched: 14. The CDR3 runs 16 residues. Germline-derived CDR1 and CDR2 are SGDLS and YYNGEE. Here the CDR3 DNA reads TGTGCCAGCAGCCCAAGTGGGGCAGGGGGTAAGAATGAGCAGTTCTTC. It is translated as CASSPSGAGGKNEQFF.

The chain recombines TRBV7-9 with TRBJ2-3; D remains ambiguous. This CDR3 is 13 amino acids long. The germline V gene encodes CDR1 SEHNR and CDR2 FQNEAQ (reference sequence). Trimming left V 3 bases short and J 2 bases short, with 6 bases between. The chain's CDR3 is CASSLGLTDTQYF. The CDR3 nucleotides read TGTGCCAGCAGCTTGGGCCTCACAGATACGCAGTATTTT.

The rearrangement uses TRBV30 and TRBJ2-4, with a tentative D call TRBD1 (6 bases). Trimming pared 5 bases from V and 11 bases from J, leaving 19 bases between. Germline CDR1 and CDR2: GTSNPN and SVGIG (reference sequence). The CDR3 consists of 13 residues. CDR3 bases: TGTGCCTGGGAAAGCTCCGGGACATTGGTTCAGTACTTC. Its translation is CAWESSGTLVQYF.

The chain carries TRBV2 and TRBJ1-5; D remains unclear. The germline V and J ends were trimmed by 5 bases and 3 bases, with 14 bases remaining between them. The CDR3 has 15 residues. From germline, CDR1 is SNHLY and CDR2 FYNNEI. CDR3 amino acids: CASSNTGPYNQPQHF. The CDR3 DNA is TGTGCCAGCAGTAATACCGGGCCTTACAATCAGCCCCAGCATTTT. Filled out from reference TRBV2 and TRBJ1-5, the complete variable domain reads EPEVTQTPSHQVTQMGQEVILRCVPISNHLYFYWYRQILGQKVEFLVSFYNNEISEKSEIFDDQFSVERPDGSNFTLKIRSTKLEDSAMYFCASSNTGPYNQPQHFGDGTRLSIL.

The V call is TRBV4-1, the J call TRBJ2-7; no definite D call. V was shortened by 4 bases and J by 2 bases, with 12 bases between the two germline ends. Germline CDR1 reads MGHRA; CDR2 reads YSYEKL. This CDR3 contains 14 residues. The CDR3 DNA reads as TGCGCCAGCAGCCCCCGGACGTTAACCTACGAGCAGTACTTC. This gives the protein CASSPRTLTYEQYF.

This chain joins TRBV30 and TRBJ1-2; TRBD1 matches at 8 bases. V was pared by 1 base and J by 4 bases, with 8 bases of the junction left unmatched. Germline assignment: CDR1 GTSNPN and CDR2 SVGIG (reference sequence). The CDR3 runs 15 residues. The CDR3, as DNA: TGTGCCTGGAGTGCATTCCAGACAGGGGCCTATGGCTACACCTTC. Its translation is CAWSAFQTGAYGYTF.

The V call is TRBV25-1, the J call TRBJ2-5, with no clear D. V was trimmed by 10 bases and J by 9 bases, leaving 18 bases between them. The CDR3 runs to 12 residues. In germline, CDR1 is MGHDK, CDR2 SYGVNS. The CDR3 here is CATTPRDGAQYF. As DNA, the CDR3 is TGTGCCACCACCCCTAGGGATGGGGCCCAGTACTTC. The full variable domain, with the rest looked up from reference TRBV25-1 and TRBJ2-5, is EADIYQTPRYLVIGTGKKITLECSQTMGHDKMYWYQQDPGMELHLIHYSYGVNSTEKGDLSSESTVSRIRTEHFPLTLESARPSHTSQYLCATTPRDGAQYFGPGTRLLVL.

This clone was seen once. This rearrangement joins TRBV7-8 to TRBJ2-3; no clear D gene. V lost 1 base and J 0 bases, leaving 5 bases between the germline ends. The CDR3 loop spans 14 amino acids. From germline, CDR1 is SGHVS and CDR2 FQNEAQ. The CDR3 loop reads CASSLVTSTDTQYF. In DNA form, the CDR3 reads TGTGCCAGCAGCTTAGTGACAAGCACAGATACGCAGTATTTT. Variable domain in full (rest from reference TRBV7-8 and TRBJ2-3): GAGVSQSPRYKVAKRGQDVALRCDPISGHVSLFWYQQALGQGPEFLTYFQNEAQLDKSGLPSDRFFAERPEGSVSTLKIQRTQQEDSAVYLCASSLVTSTDTQYFGPGTRLTVL.

This clone was seen more than once but under ten times. The V and J genes are TRBV4-1 and TRBJ1-1; 9 bases match TRBD1. The germline gives CDR1 MGHRA, CDR2 YSYEKL. The V segment lost 3 bases and the J segment 0 bases; nucleotides outside the gene matches: 2. This CDR3 region has 15 residues. Here the CDR3 DNA reads TGCGCCAGCAGCCAGCGGACAGGGGTGAACACTGAAGCTTTCTTT. Translation: CASSQRTGVNTEAFF.

The V gene is TRBV4-1, the J gene TRBJ2-7; 13 bases map to TRBD2. The germline V gene has CDR1 MGHRA and CDR2 YSYEKL. With 3 bases clipped from V and 5 bases from J, the junction kept 4 bases outside the gene matches. The length of the CDR3 is 15 residues. This chain's CDR3 is CASSQEGTSGNEQYF. As DNA, the CDR3 is TGCGCCAGCAGCCAGGAGGGGACTAGCGGGAACGAGCAGTACTTC.

This rearrangement joins TRBV4-3 to TRBJ2-7, with a weak D call TRBD1 (7 bases). CDR1 and CDR2 (germline): LGHNA, YSLEER. The V and J ends lost 0 bases and 7 bases respectively, with 16 bases between them. CDR3 length equals 15 residues. CDR3 amino acids: CASSQDSTRGVEQYF. The CDR3 DNA sequence: TGCGCCAGCAGCCAAGACTCTACCAGGGGGGTAGAGCAGTACTTC.

The V and J genes are TRBV5-6 and TRBJ2-7; maybe TRBD2 (5 bases). The CDR3 has 14 residues. V lost 5 bases and J lost 6, with 18 bases in between. Germline V CDR1 and CDR2: SGHDT, YYEEEE. For the CDR3, the DNA is TGTGCCAGCAGTCCGAGCGAGAGGGTCCGCGAGCAGTACTTC. This encodes CASSPSERVREQYF. Variable domain in full (rest from reference TRBV5-6 and TRBJ2-7): DAGVTQSPTHLIKTRGQQVTLRCSPKSGHDTVSWYQQALGQGPQFIFQYYEEEERQRGNFPDRFSGHQFPNYSSELNVNALLLGDSALYLCASSPSERVREQYFGPGTRLTVT.

This chain joins TRBV11-2 and TRBJ2-7, with 9 bases aligning to TRBD1. The junction had 16 bases not matched to a gene; V was cut back by 6 bases and J by 7 bases. This CDR3 contains 16 residues. Germline-derived CDR1 and CDR2 are SGHAT and FQNNGV. CDR3: CASREPGQGAKWEQYF. CDR3 DNA sequence: TGTGCCAGCAGAGAGCCGGGACAGGGAGCCAAATGGGAGCAGTACTTC.

The V gene is TRBV13, the J gene TRBJ2-4, with 8 bases fitting TRBD1. Germline lookup yields CDR1 PRHDT and CDR2 FYEKMQ (reference sequence). J gave up 5 bases and V 6 bases, and 9 bases lay outside the gene matches. The CDR3 is 15 residues long. The CDR3 DNA follows: TGTGCCAGCAGAGCTACGGGGACAGGAGAAAACATTCAGTACTTC. It translates to CASRATGTGENIQYF.

The chain has TRBV4-1 and TRBJ2-7, with 12 bases identical to TRBD2. This CDR3 has 15 residues. Trimming cost V 3 bases and J 4 bases; bases outside gene matches: 4. The germline gives CDR1 MGHRA, CDR2 YSYEKL. CDR3 DNA sequence: TGCGCCAGCAGCCAGGTAGGACTAGCGGGGTACGAGCAGTACTTC. Amino acids: CASSQVGLAGYEQYF.